Listed here is a single T cell receptor beta chain. This table comes from immunoSEQ multiplex PCR, and its TCRdb copy is limited to in-frame clones, with some not included. The data show about 100,000 clones, with about 89% seen just once and 17% held by the top ten. This sample is drawn from a study of blood T cell repertoires in COVID-19. Study summary: Acute-phase and convalescent COVID-19 samples originated in the United States, Italy and Spain.

Per the germline V gene, CDR1 is MNHEY and CDR2 is SVGAGI. Trimming took off 2 bases at V and 4 bases at J, with 5 bases between the two ends. CDR3 size: 12 residues. This TCR derives from a man between 50 and 59 years old with acute or convalescent COVID-19. Sequencing input: peripheral blood. V gene TRBV6-5 combines with J gene TRBJ1-2, with D unclear. CDR3 in amino acids: CASSYAGYGYTF. For the CDR3, the DNA is TGTGCCAGCAGTTACGCAGGCTATGGCTACACCTTC.